This T cell receptor beta chain emerged from a study of T-cell reconstitution after alpha-beta-depleted transplantation in children (dated by TCRdb to the mid-2010s). Turning to the overall study: T-cell immune reconstitution after TCRalphabeta/CD19-depleted allogeneic hematopoietic cell transplantation in children was quantitatively tracked in the study by means of TCR repertoire profiling. Overall study results and their limits: About two months after transplant, the apparently early recovery of alphabetaT-cell counts reportedly depended on just several hundred clones that had expanded rapidly and came from non-depleted graft cells. In some patients, high TCRbeta diversity at day 60 was attributed to recipient T cells and intrathymic progenitors that had survived conditioning. The frequencies of hyperexpanded clones fell over the following months, and after one year, T-cell counts and TCRbeta diversity were mostly attributed to newly produced T cells.

The treatment or condition label on this specimen signifies: allogeneic hematopoietic cell transplantation with graft depleted of TCRalphabeta T cells and CD19 B cells. The transplant recipients were children given TCRalphabeta/CD19-depleted allogeneic hematopoietic cell grafts. Cut back by 6 bases and 0 bases, the V and J ends lie 15 bases apart. The CDR3 covers 15 residues, taking in both the cysteine and the phenylalanine. Of all the DNA, just the CDR3 is kept, 45 bases in frame from base 1. Worth noting for this clonotype: What this receptor recognizes is not known. No base qualities exist here, and no much larger clone lies one base off it.

Library preparation employed PCR. Reads for this sample came from an Illumina HiSeq 2500. TCR libraries were prepared with molecular barcoding, using unique molecular identifiers to normalize TCRbeta repertoire quantification. TCRdb applied fastp at Q25 and MiXCR to the public reads, then kept only in-frame beta chains. When rows share a CDR3 protein, they turn into one entry using the most common DNA and genes. The sample contains 700,000 to 950,000 distinct CDR3 sequences, roughly 15% of them found a single time. Of the sample, about 4.6% falls within the top ten clones. The source was PBMCs, mostly from graft donor cells, collected 360 days after TCRalphabeta/CD19-depleted stem cell transplant. The V and J genes are TRBV12-3 or TRBV12-4 and TRBJ2-7; the D gene assignment is ambiguous. The sequence came from a male patient aged 10 to 17 who had a stem cell transplant for acute lymphoblastic leukemia, so the T cells may come from the graft donor. The DNA is as follows: TGTGCCAGCAGAAGAGCCTCCGAAGGCTCCTACGAGCAGTACTTC. Translation gives CASRRASEGSYEQYF.